This TCR beta chain was captured in a study of tumor and adjacent non-tumor tissue in lung cancer (dated by TCRdb to the late 2010s). Regarding the complete study: Patients with adenocarcinoma (12), squamous cell carcinoma (2) and small cell lung cancer (1) were included in the cohort. The 15 or so patients were aged roughly 30 to 80 years, included about ten men and 5 women, and had TNM stage I to III disease. In total, sequencing yielded 125,075,908 productive TCRbeta reads, which works out to an average of about 4.2 million reads per sample. Using bulk TCRbeta repertoires from 15 lung cancer patients, the study set lung tumor tissue side by side with matched distant non-tumor lung tissue. TCRbeta CDR3 sequencing was performed on thirty paired specimens, with one tumor sample and one normal lung sample collected per patient. Here is what the overall study found, with its caveats: TCR diversity (inverse Simpson) was significantly higher in tumor than in normal lung tissue (roughly 430 vs 170, P = 0.0075, Mann-Whitney U test). A significantly larger cumulative share of the repertoire was made up by the top 100 clones in normal lung than in tumor tissue. Because peripheral blood was not sequenced, the blood TCRbeta repertoires of the lung cancer patients in the study went unexamined. The methods do not name the sequencing platform or mention unique molecular identifiers. Significantly higher TCR diversity was found in younger patients, and higher tumor TCR diversity was associated with shorter overall and disease-free survival. The cohort had only roughly 14 patients, and the authors noted that larger samples and more detailed clinical data are needed.

RNA was extracted from bulk unsorted tissue and checked for quality with a NanoDrop ND-1000 and an Agilent 2100. All donors had newly diagnosed lung cancer, had not received prior chemotherapy, and were admitted for thoracic surgery in China between August and November 2014. Patients who had received previous radiotherapy or chemotherapy, or who had another concurrent cancer, were excluded from the study. Pieces of surgical tissue measuring roughly 1-2.1 cm3 were kept in RNAlater solution and stored at -80 degrees C until use. In the case of this clonotype: Its antigen is not yet known. One base away there is no much larger clone; base qualities are not given.

Receptors were amplified or captured by multiplex PCR. The data were produced on an Illumina HiSeq 2500. Following protocols modified from ARM-PCR, the researchers constructed TCRbeta libraries through three rounds of nested PCR with primers (Table S4). PCR products of 200-500 bp were gel-excised and purified with the QIAquick gel extraction kit before sequencing. Per the authors' processing: Trimmomatic was used to clean the reads, FLASH merged the cleaned reads into complete CDR3 sequences, and MiTCR assigned the sequences to V(D)J germline segments. Clonal diversity was calculated as the inverse Simpson's index using VDJtools. Productive reads were defined as in-frame sequences without a premature stop codon. TCRdb trimmed public reads at Q25 via fastp, called clones via MiXCR and kept in-frame beta chains. Rows are combined by CDR3 protein, so each entry shows the most common genes and DNA. Clone size and V and J calls follow TCRdb, not the original study. This sample comprises approximately 71,000 distinct CDR3 sequences, roughly 60% of them detected only once. The ten largest account for around 20% of the sample.

The CDR3 numbers 16 residues from cysteine through phenylalanine. Kept here is only the CDR3 DNA, which spans 48 bases and is read in frame from base 1. V is pared back by 3 bases and J by 4 bases, with 19 bases lying between the germline termini. Taken from the germline V gene, the CDR1 and CDR2 loops are ENHRY and SYGVKD. The clonotype was recovered from a man aged 45-65 years with non-small cell lung cancer. Sample: lung tumor tissue. The sequence joins TRBV10-3 to TRBJ2-7, and perhaps TRBD2 as D gene, on 5 matching bases. The sequence in DNA is TGTGCCATCAGTGAATCCCCCTTACTATCGGGATACGAGCAGTACTTC. Translated, this is CAISESPLLSGYEQYF.